The present TCR beta chain was sequenced within a study of post-analysis software for immune sequencing data (dated by TCRdb to the mid-2010s). Broadly, across the study: The recorded disease courses included relapsing-remitting, secondary progressive and progressive-relapsing multiple sclerosis, and some patients had no subtype annotation. The multiple sclerosis patient repertoires were compared with about a dozen previously published healthy control repertoires from donors aged about 6 to 26 years. A subset of samples was prepared in parallel using single-end sample barcoding, then pooled and co-amplified after Illumina adapter ligation. General study outcomes and caveats: Significantly lower normalized Chao1 diversity was found in multiple sclerosis patients than in controls, suggesting substantial peripheral T-cell clonal expansion. Patients showed significantly higher frequencies than controls for a handful of TRBV segments, among them TRBV5-6, TRBV5-1 and TRBV20-1. The multiple sclerosis patient group was slightly younger than the control group. Direct clustering with F measure showed strong co-clustering of samples prepared in the same batch, prompting a batch-effect correction.

TCR beta repertoires were profiled from peripheral blood of about a dozen young patients with multiple sclerosis to demonstrate the VDJtools post-analysis software. Multiple sclerosis patients were children and adolescents aged about 6 to 15 years. The CDR3 numbers 13 residues from cysteine through phenylalanine. Only the CDR3 region is kept as DNA, spanning 39 bases read in frame from base 1. Trimming removed 6 bases from V and 1 base from J, leaving 9 bases between the germline ends. Taken from the germline V gene, the CDR1 and CDR2 loops are MNHEY and SVGEGT. On this clonotype: Its antigen is unknown. Base qualities are not recorded, but no much larger clone differs from it by a single base.

Receptor amplification or capture employed PCR. The sequencer was an Illumina HiSeq 2500. To reduce PCR and sequencing biases, unique molecular identifiers were incorporated into the TCR beta cDNA libraries. Roughly 500,000 cDNA molecules were obtained for every 1 to 10 million input T cells, so each molecule roughly corresponded to one T cell. Patient libraries were prepared and sequenced with the same protocol used for the earlier healthy control dataset. Within a given batch, samples were prepared together, multiplexed and sequenced on the same HiSeq lane. The study's processing was this. MIGEC handled the raw barcoded reads, throwing out single-read molecular identifier groups before consensus assembly and CDR3 extraction. VDJtools was used for post-analysis of the clonotype tables, and diversity was normalized by down-sampling every dataset to the size of the smallest sample. To correct batch-related cross-sample contamination, repertoire overlap clustering matched CDR3 amino acid sequences but not nucleotide sequences. The public reads were reanalyzed by TCRdb: fastp trimming at Q25, MiXCR alignment, in-frame beta chains only. Every entry covers one CDR3 protein and lists the most common genes and DNA from its rows. TCRdb's processing, not the authors', yielded these V and J calls. This sample has roughly 670,000 distinct CDR3 sequences in its table, and 55% to 60% of those were observed once. The ten largest clones represent over 9% of the sample.

The sequence was obtained from a girl aged 2 to 9 with multiple sclerosis. Recombination connected TRBV6-2 or TRBV6-3 to TRBJ1-1, with no confident D gene call. Sequenced input: blood. The CDR3 protein is CASSKEGNTEAFF. The nucleotide sequence reads TGTGCCAGCAGCAAAGAGGGGAACACTGAAGCTTTCTTT.